These 10 T cell receptor beta chains were all obtained from the same sample, sequenced in a study of T-cell memory formation after mild COVID-19. TCRdb used MiXCR to reprocess the 5' RACE reads, holding one entry per CDR3 protein. The data hold some 97,000 distinct CDR3 sequences, with over 8.5% observed a single time. The sequenced material came from PBMCs or a T cell subset sorted from them (not recorded which). The source is a man aged 18 to 30 who had mild COVID-19 (a few samples of this study predate the infection). Cell type and time point are not known.

The V and J genes are TRBV7-2 and TRBJ2-7; D is tentatively TRBD1 or TRBD2 (6 bases each). The CDR3 totals 13 residues. In germline, CDR1 is SGHTA, CDR2 FQGNSA. V lost 3 bases to trimming and J lost 6 bases, with 12 bases between them. In nucleotides, the CDR3 is TGTGCCAGCAGCTTGGGGGGCCACTCCGAGCAGTACGTC. It is translated as CASSLGGHSEQYV.

This chain uses TRBV12-3 or TRBV12-4 with TRBJ1-1; no clear D. The CDR3 has 12 residues. Trimming shortened V by 3 bases and J by 2 bases, and 4 bases separated the two germline ends. The CDR3 sequence: CASSFHNTEAFF. In DNA, the CDR3 is TGTGCCAGCAGTTTCCATAACACTGAAGCTTTCTTT.

This clonotype appeared a few times. The V gene is TRBV27, the J gene TRBJ1-5, with unresolved D. V shed 5 bases and J shed 2 bases, with 10 bases lying between them. The CDR3 loop spans 14 amino acids. Germline values: CDR1 MNHEY, CDR2 SMNVEV (reference sequence). CDR3 sequence reads: CASSAEFGNQPQHF. The CDR3 bases are TGTGCCAGCAGTGCCGAGTTTGGCAATCAGCCCCAGCATTTT.

This clonotype was seen only a few times. V usage is TRBV19 and J usage is TRBJ2-7, with D possibly matching TRBD1 (6 bases). Germline lookup yields CDR1 LNHDA and CDR2 SQIVND (reference sequence). This CDR3 is 11 amino acids long. V shed 8 bases and J shed 3 bases, with 8 bases lying between them. The DNA of the CDR3 is TGTGCCAGTGGGACAATCTACGAGCAGTACTTC. Translated, it gives CASGTIYEQYF.

This clonotype has a count of ten or more. The chain has TRBV7-9 and TRBJ2-6, with a tentative D call TRBD1 (6 bases). The CDR3 sequence is 18 residues long. V lost 8 bases and J 1 base, leaving 21 bases between the germline ends. Germline V gene data show CDR1 as SEHNR and CDR2 as FQNEAQ (reference sequence). The CDR3: CASGPGVKGSSGANVLTF. CDR3 nucleotide sequence: TGTGCCAGCGGCCCAGGGGTAAAGGGGTCTTCTGGGGCCAACGTCCTGACTTTC. The whole variable domain, remainder taken from reference TRBV7-9 and TRBJ2-6, is DTGVSQNPRHKITKRGQNVTFRCDPISEHNRLYWYRQTLGQGPEFLTYFQNEAQLEKSRLLSDRFSAERPKGSFSTLEIQRTEQGDSAMYLCASGPGVKGSSGANVLTFGAGSRLTVL.

This clonotype was observed a handful of times. The J gene is TRBJ2-7, the V gene TRBV5-5; TRBD1 matches at 8 bases. The CDR3 runs to 14 residues. V trimming: 4 bases; J trimming: 4 bases; junction bases outside the gene matches: 7. In germline, CDR1 is SGHKS, CDR2 YYEKEE (reference sequence). For the CDR3, the DNA is TGTGCCAGCAGCGTCCGGGACAGGCTTTACGAGCAGTACGTC. Translating it yields CASSVRDRLYEQYV.

This clonotype was found a few times. The V gene is TRBV6-2 or TRBV6-3, the J gene TRBJ2-3, with 8 bases aligning to TRBD2. V lost 2 bases, J lost 2 bases, and 6 bases stayed unmatched. CDR1 is MNHEY, CDR2 SVGEGT, per germline. The CDR3 has 16 amino acids. CDR3 nucleotides: TGTGCCAGCAGTTACCTGGGTAGCGGGAACACAGATACGCAGTATTTT. Its protein is CASSYLGSGNTDTQYF.

This clonotype was picked up a small number of times. This rearrangement joins TRBV7-2 to TRBJ2-7; D might be TRBD2 (5 bases). CDR3 length equals 14 residues. With 2 bases removed from V and 3 bases from J, the gap between germline ends came to 11 bases. Germline-derived CDR1 and CDR2 are SGHTA and FQGNSA. The CDR3 sequence: CASSLSPGNYEQYV. CDR3 coding DNA: TGTGCCAGCAGCTTATCTCCGGGGAACTACGAGCAGTACGTC.

This clonotype occurred many times. The chain combines TRBV5-1 with TRBJ2-1; 12 bases line up with TRBD2. In germline, CDR1 is SGHRS, CDR2 YFSETQ. The CDR3 covers 19 residues. The J segment lost 1 base and the V segment lost 0 bases, leaving 8 bases of the junction unmatched. CDR3 nucleotides: TGCGCCAGCAGCTTGGCCGGGCTAGCGGGGGGGTTGTCCTACAATGAGCAGTTCTTC. Its translation is CASSLAGLAGGLSYNEQFF.

This clonotype was counted a few times. The CDR3 nucleotides read TGTGCCAGCAGCCCCGAGTCCCACGAGCAGTACTTC. Translation: CASSPESHEQYF. The chain has TRBV9 and TRBJ2-7; D not certain. Germline V gives CDR1 SGDLS, CDR2 YYNGEE. The CDR3 has 12 amino acids. Trimming pared 4 bases from V and 5 bases from J, leaving 10 bases between.